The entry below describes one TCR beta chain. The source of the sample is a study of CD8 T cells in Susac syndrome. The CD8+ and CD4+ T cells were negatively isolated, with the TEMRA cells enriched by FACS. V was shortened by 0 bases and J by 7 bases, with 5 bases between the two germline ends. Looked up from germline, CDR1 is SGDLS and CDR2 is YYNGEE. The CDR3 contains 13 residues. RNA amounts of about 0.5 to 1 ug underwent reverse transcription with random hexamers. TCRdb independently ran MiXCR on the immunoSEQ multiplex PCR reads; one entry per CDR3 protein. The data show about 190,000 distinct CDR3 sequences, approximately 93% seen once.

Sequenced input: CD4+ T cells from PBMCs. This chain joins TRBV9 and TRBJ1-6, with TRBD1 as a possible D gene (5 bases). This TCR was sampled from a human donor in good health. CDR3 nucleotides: TGTGCCAGCAGCGTAGAGGGGAATTCACCCCTCCACTTT. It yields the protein CASSVEGNSPLHF. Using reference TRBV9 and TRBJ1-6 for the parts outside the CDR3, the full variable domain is DSGVTQTPKHLITATGQRVTLRCSPRSGDLSVYWYQQSLDQGLQFLIQYYNGEERAKGNILERFSAQQFPDLHSELNLSSLELGDSALYFCASSVEGNSPLHFGNGTRLTVT.